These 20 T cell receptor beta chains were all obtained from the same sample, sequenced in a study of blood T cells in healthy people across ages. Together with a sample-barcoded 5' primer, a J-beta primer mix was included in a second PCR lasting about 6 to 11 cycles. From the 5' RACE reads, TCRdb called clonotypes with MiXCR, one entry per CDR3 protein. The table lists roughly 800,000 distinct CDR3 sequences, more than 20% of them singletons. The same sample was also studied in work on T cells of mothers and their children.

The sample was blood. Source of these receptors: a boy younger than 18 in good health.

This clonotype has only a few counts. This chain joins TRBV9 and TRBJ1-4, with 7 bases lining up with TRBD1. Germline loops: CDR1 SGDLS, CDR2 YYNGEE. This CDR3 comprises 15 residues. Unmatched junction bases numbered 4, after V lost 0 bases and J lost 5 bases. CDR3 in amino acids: CASSVEGAQNEKLFF. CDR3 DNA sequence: TGTGCCAGCAGCGTAGAGGGGGCCCAGAATGAAAAACTGTTTTTT.

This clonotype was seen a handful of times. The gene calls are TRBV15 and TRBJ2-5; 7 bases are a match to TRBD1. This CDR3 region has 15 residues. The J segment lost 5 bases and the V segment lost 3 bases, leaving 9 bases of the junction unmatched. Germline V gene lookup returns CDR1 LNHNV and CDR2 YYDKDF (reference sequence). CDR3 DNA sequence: TGTGCCACCAGCAGGGAGTTGACAGGGTTGGAGACCCAGTACTTC. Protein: CATSRELTGLETQYF. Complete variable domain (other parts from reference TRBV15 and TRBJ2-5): DAMVIQNPRYQVTQFGKPVTLSCSQTLNHNVMYWYQQKSSQAPKLLFHYYDKDFNNEADTPDNFQSRRPNTSFCFLDIRSPGLGDTAMYLCATSRELTGLETQYFGPGTRLLVL.

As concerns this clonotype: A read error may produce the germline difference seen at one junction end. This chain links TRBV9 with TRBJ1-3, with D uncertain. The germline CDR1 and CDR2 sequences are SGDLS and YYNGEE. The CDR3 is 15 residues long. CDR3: CASSVGTFSGNTIYF. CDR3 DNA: TGTGCCAGCAGCGTAGGTACATTCTCTGGAAACACTATATATTTT.

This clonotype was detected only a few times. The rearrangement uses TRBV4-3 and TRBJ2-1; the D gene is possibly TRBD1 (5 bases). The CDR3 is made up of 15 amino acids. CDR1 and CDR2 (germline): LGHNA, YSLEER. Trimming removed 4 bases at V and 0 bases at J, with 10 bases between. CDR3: CASSPDTSSYNEQFF. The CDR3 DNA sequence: TGCGCCAGCAGCCCGGACACCAGCTCCTACAATGAGCAGTTCTTC.

CDR3 loop: CASSPYRAGEQFF. The CDR3 coding sequence is TGCGCCAGCAGCCCCTACAGGGCCGGTGAGCAGTTCTTC. V gene TRBV4-3 combines with J gene TRBJ2-5, with D possibly being TRBD1 (6 bases). The closer fit of TRBJ2-1 to the DNA end suggests the J call may be wrong. The CDR3 is 13 amino acids. Germline CDR1 and CDR2: LGHNA and YSLEER.

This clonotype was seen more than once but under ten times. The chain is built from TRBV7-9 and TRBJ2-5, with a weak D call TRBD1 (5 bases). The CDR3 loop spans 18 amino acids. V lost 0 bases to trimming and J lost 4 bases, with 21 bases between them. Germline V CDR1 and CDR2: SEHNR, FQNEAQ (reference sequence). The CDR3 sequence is CASSLARSRAIPTETQYF. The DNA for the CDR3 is TGTGCCAGCAGCTTAGCGCGCTCCAGGGCAATTCCAACAGAGACCCAGTACTTC.

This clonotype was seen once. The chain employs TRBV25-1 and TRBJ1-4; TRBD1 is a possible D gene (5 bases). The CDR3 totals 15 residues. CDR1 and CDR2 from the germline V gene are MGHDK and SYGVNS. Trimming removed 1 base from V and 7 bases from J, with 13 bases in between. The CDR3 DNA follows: TGTGCCAGCAGTGAATCGGGGACCCCTCCTGAAAAACTGTTTTTT. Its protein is CASSESGTPPEKLFF.

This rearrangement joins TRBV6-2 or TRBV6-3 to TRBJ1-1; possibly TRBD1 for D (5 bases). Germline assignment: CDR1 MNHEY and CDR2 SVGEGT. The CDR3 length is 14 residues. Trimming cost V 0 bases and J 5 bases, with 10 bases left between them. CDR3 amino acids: CASSYSFGATEAFF. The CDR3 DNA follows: TGTGCCAGCAGTTACTCCTTCGGGGCGACTGAAGCTTTCTTT.

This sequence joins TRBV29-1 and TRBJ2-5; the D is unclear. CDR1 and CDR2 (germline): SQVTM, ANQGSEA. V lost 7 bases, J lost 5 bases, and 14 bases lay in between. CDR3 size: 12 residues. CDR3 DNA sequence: TGCAGCGCCCAGAGCTCTGGGGAGACCCAGTACTTC. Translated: CSAQSSGETQYF.

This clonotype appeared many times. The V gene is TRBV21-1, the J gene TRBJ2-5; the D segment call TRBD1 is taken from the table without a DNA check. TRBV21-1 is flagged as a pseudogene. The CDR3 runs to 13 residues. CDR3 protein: CASRGRGQETQYF. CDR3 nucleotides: TGTGCCAGCAGGGGGCGCGGACAAGAGACCCAGTACTTC.

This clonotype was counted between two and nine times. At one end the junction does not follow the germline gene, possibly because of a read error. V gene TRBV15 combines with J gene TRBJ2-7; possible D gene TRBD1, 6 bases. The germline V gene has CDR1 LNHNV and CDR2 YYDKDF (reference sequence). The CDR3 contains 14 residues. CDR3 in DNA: TGTGCTACCAGCGCCCGGACAGTTAACTACGAGCAGTACTTC. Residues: CATSARTVNYEQYF.

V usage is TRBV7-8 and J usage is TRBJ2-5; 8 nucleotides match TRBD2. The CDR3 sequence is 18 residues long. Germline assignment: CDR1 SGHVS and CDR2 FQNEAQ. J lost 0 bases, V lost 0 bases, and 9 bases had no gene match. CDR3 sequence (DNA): TGTGCCAGCAGCTTAGCTAGCGGGATAATATCAAACCAAGAGACCCAGTACTTC. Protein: CASSLASGIISNQETQYF.

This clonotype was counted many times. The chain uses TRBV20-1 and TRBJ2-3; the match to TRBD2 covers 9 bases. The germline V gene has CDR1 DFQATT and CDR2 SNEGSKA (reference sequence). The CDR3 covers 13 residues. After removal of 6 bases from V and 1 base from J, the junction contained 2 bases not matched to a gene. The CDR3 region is CSARTSGTDTQYF. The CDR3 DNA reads TGCAGTGCCCGGACTAGCGGCACAGATACGCAGTATTTT.

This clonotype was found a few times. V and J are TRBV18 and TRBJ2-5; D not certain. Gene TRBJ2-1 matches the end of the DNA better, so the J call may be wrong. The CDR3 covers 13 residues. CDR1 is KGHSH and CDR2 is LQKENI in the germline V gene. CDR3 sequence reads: CASSPPSLNEQFF. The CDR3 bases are TGTGCCAGCTCACCACCCTCACTCAATGAGCAGTTCTTC.

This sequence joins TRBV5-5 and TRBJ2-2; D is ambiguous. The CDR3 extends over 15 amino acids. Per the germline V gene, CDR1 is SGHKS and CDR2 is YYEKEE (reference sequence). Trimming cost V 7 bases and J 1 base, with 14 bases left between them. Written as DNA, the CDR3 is TGTGCCAGCTACCCGGCACAGCTGAACACCGGGGAGCTGTTTTTT. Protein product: CASYPAQLNTGELFF.

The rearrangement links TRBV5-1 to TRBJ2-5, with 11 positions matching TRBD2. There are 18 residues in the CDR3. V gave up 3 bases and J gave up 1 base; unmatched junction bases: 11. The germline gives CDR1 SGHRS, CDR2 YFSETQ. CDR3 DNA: TGCGCCAGCAGCTCCTTAGCGGGAGGGCCTTCTAGCCAAGAGACCCAGTACTTC. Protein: CASSSLAGGPSSQETQYF.

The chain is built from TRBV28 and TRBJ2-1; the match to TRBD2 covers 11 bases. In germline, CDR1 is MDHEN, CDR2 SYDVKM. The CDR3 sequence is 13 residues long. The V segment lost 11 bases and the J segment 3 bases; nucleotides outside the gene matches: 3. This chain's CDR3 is CAYGLAGYNEQFF. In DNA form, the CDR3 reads TGTGCCTATGGACTAGCGGGCTACAATGAGCAGTTCTTC.

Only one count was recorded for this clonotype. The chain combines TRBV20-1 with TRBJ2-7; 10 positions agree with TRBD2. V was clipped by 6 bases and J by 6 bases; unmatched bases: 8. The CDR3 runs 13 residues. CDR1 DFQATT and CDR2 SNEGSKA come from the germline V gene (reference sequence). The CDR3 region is CSAIATSGTEQYF. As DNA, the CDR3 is TGCAGTGCCATAGCTACTAGCGGGACCGAGCAGTACTTC.

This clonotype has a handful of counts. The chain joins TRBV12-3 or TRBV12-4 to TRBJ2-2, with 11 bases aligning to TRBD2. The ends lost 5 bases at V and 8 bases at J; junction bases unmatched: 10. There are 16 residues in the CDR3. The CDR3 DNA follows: TGTGCCAGCAGTCTCGGGACTAGCGGCCGATCGGGGGAGCTGTTTTTT. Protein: CASSLGTSGRSGELFF.

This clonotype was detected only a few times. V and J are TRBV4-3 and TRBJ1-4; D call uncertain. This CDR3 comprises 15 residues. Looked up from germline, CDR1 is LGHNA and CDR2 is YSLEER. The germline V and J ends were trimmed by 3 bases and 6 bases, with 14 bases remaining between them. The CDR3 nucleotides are TGCGCCAGCAGCCAGGAGTCCGACGGCTATGAAAAACTGTTTTTT. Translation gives CASSQESDGYEKLFF.